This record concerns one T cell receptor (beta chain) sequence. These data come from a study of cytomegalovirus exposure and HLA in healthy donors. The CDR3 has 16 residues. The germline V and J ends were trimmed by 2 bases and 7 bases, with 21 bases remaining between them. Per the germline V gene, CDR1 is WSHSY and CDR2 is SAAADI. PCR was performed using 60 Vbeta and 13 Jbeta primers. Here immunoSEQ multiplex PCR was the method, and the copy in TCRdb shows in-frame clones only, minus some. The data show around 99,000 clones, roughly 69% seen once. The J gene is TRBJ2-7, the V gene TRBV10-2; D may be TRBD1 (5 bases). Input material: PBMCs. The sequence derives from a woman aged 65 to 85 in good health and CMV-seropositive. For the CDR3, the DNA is TGCGCCAGCAGTGAGCCCCCAAGTCGGGCAGGGCTGGAGCAGTACTTC. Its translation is CASSEPPSRAGLEQYF.